One and the same sample provided the 11 T cell receptor beta chains below, sequenced in a study of cytomegalovirus exposure and HLA in healthy donors. The PCR contained 60 Vbeta and 13 Jbeta primers. Libraries were prepared by immunoSEQ multiplex PCR; TCRdb keeps only in-frame clonotypes and omits some of them. The sample yields 200,000 or so clones, 83% seen once. Sequenced sample: PBMCs. The source of these receptors is a girl under 18 in good health and CMV-seronegative.

The chain couples TRBV9 to TRBJ2-3; 8 bases line up with TRBD2. The ends lost 4 bases at V and 1 base at J; junction bases unmatched: 8. CDR3 size: 16 residues. Germline V gene lookup returns CDR1 SGDLS and CDR2 YYNGEE. The DNA for the CDR3 is TGTGCCAGCAGCTACTCACGGGGGGGAGGCACAGATACGCAGTATTTT. Amino acids: CASSYSRGGGTDTQYF. The complete variable domain, with remaining parts taken from reference TRBV9 and TRBJ2-3, reads DSGVTQTPKHLITATGQRVTLRCSPRSGDLSVYWYQQSLDQGLQFLIQYYNGEERAKGNILERFSAQQFPDLHSELNLSSLELGDSALYFCASSYSRGGGTDTQYFGPGTRLTVL.

The count of this clone is one. The chain uses TRBV9 and TRBJ2-2; D ambiguous. The germline V gene encodes CDR1 SGDLS and CDR2 YYNGEE. The CDR3 is 13 residues long. Trimming shortened V by 4 bases and J by 7 bases, and 11 bases separated the two germline ends. CDR3: CASSSHRGGELFF. CDR3 in DNA: TGTGCCAGCAGCTCACACCGCGGCGGGGAGCTGTTTTTT.

V usage is TRBV18 and J usage is TRBJ1-1; 10 nucleotides match TRBD1. The CDR3 has 14 amino acids. Trimming cost V 6 bases and J 5 bases; bases outside gene matches: 6. Germline values: CDR1 KGHSH, CDR2 LQKENI. The CDR3 sequence: CASSKGQGRTEAFF. DNA of the CDR3: TGTGCCAGCTCTAAGGGACAGGGGAGGACTGAAGCTTTCTTT.

DNA for the CDR3: TGCGCCAGCAGTGACCAGCGACAGGGTATCACAGATACGCAGTATTTT. Translating it yields CASSDQRQGITDTQYF. The chain links TRBV10-1 to TRBJ2-3; 7 nucleotides align to TRBD1. Germline V gene lookup returns CDR1 WNHNN and CDR2 SYGVQD (reference sequence). This CDR3 has 16 residues. V was pared by 3 bases and J by 2 bases, with 8 bases of the junction left unmatched.

This clone was recorded once. The V call is TRBV5-1, the J call TRBJ2-5, with 8 bases lining up with TRBD1. Unmatched junction bases numbered 6, after V lost 3 bases and J lost 2 bases. CDR3 size: 15 residues. CDR1 and CDR2 (germline): SGHRS, YFSETQ. The CDR3 region has the DNA TGCGCCAGCAGCTCTCGAGGACAGGGACAAGAGACCCAGTACTTC. This sequence encodes CASSSRGQGQETQYF.

The chain combines TRBV6-5 with TRBJ2-1; 7 bases are a match to TRBD2. This CDR3 region has 16 residues. J was trimmed by 3 bases and V by 2 bases; bases with no gene match: 7. Germline V gene lookup returns CDR1 MNHEY and CDR2 SVGAGI. Written as DNA, the CDR3 is TGTGCCAGCAGTTACCGTAGCGGGCTAAACTACAATGAGCAGTTCTTC. Protein: CASSYRSGLNYNEQFF.

DNA for the CDR3: TGCGCCAGCAGCCAGGGGCTAGCGGCCACCTACGAGCAGTACTTC. It encodes CASSQGLAATYEQYF. The rearrangement links TRBV4-3 to TRBJ2-7; 7 bases match TRBD2. Germline lookup yields CDR1 LGHNA and CDR2 YSLEER. The CDR3 totals 15 residues. After removal of 3 bases from V and 2 bases from J, the junction contained 7 bases not matched to a gene.

The J gene is TRBJ2-5, the V gene TRBV7-7; 10 bases line up with TRBD2. The V gene end was trimmed by 5 bases and the J gene end by 4 bases; junction bases not matched to a gene: 13. The CDR3 consists of 17 residues. Germline assignment: CDR1 SSHAT and CDR2 FNYEAQ (reference sequence). The CDR3 is CASSLLGSGGPGETQYF. The CDR3 DNA reads as TGTGCCAGCAGCCTCCTGGGTAGCGGGGGGCCGGGAGAGACCCAGTACTTC.

This chain links TRBV2 with TRBJ1-4; D is possibly TRBD1 (6 bases). The CDR3 runs to 16 residues. V lost 6 bases to trimming and J lost 0 bases, with 14 bases between them. The germline V gene encodes CDR1 SNHLY and CDR2 FYNNEI. The CDR3 sequence is CASSLRDTSTNEKLFF. Here the CDR3 DNA reads TGTGCCAGCAGCCTCCGGGACACTTCAACTAATGAAAAACTGTTTTTT.

J is TRBJ2-7 and V is TRBV9; 11 bases map to TRBD1. Germline V gene data show CDR1 as SGDLS and CDR2 as YYNGEE. The CDR3 runs to 16 residues. V lost 0 bases to trimming and J lost 4 bases; unmatched junction nucleotides: 6. The CDR3 DNA is TGTGCCAGCAGCGTAGGTCCCGGACAGGGGGCTTACGAGCAGTACTTC. Translating it yields CASSVGPGQGAYEQYF.

V is TRBV28 and J is TRBJ2-7, with TRBD1 matching 9 bases. CDR3 size: 17 residues. V lost 6 bases and J lost 0; bases outside the gene matches: 12. From germline, CDR1 is MDHEN and CDR2 SYDVKM. CDR3 sequence reads: CASSTDRGPRASYEQYF. CDR3 in DNA: TGTGCCAGCAGCACGGACAGGGGACCAAGGGCCTCCTACGAGCAGTACTTC.